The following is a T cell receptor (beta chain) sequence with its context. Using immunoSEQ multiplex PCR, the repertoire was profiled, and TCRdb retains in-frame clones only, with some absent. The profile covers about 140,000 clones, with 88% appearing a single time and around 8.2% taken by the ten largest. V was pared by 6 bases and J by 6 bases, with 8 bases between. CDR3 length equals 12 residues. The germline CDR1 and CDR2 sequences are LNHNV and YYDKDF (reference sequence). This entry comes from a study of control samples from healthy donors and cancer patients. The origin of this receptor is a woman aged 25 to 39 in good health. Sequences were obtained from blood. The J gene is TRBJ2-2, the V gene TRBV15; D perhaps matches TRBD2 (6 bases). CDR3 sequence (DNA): TGTGCCACCAGGGGGGGATCCGGGGAGCTGTTTTTT. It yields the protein CATRGGSGELFF. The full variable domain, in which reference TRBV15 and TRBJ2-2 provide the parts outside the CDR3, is DAMVIQNPRYQVTQFGKPVTLSCSQTLNHNVMYWYQQKSSQAPKLLFHYYDKDFNNEADTPDNFQSRRPNTSFCFLDIRSPGLGDTAMYLCATRGGSGELFFGEGSRLTVL.